A selection of T cell receptor beta chains follows, all from one sample in a study of CD8 T cell repertoires and HIV-1 epitope variants. Data came from immunoSEQ multiplex PCR; TCRdb stores just in-frame clones and leaves some out. Here the sample spans 95,000 or so clones, more than 65% being singletons. Sequencing was carried out using uncultured baseline CD8+ T cells from peripheral blood mononuclear cells (PBMCs). These receptors originate from a male donor with HIV. The CDR3 runs from the conserved cysteine through the conserved F or W. The order of the fields is D gene, J gene, V gene, clone size, CDR3 DNA, CDR3 protein. The D gene is left open where the match is weak. Expanded clones are given a class, and other clones once, few, many or no size at all.

NA TRBJ1-1 TRBV30 NA TGTGCCTGGAGTGTAAGTAGGTTCAGTGCCTCAGGTGAAGCTTTCTTT CAWSVSRFSASGEAFF
TRBD1 TRBJ2-6 TRBV5-1 NA TGCGCCAGCAGGGGACAGGGGTTAGCTGGGGCCAACGTCCTGACTTTC CASRGQGLAGANVLTF
NA TRBJ2-3 TRBV10-3 NA TGTGCCATCAGTGAGGGCAGAGGAACAGATACGCAGTATTTT CAISEGRGTDTQYF
NA TRBJ2-3 TRBV9 few TGTGCCAGCAGCCCCCGGTGGGCGGGGGCCACAGATACGCAGTATTTT CASSPRWAGATDTQYF
TRBD1 TRBJ2-6 TRBV19 NA TGTGCCAGTAACGACAGGGGGAGACGTGGGGCCAACGTCCTGACTTTC CASNDRGRRGANVLTF
NA TRBJ1-5 TRBV7-8 NA TGTGCCAGCAGCCCTGCGGGGTATGGCAATCAGCCCCAGCATTTT CASSPAGYGNQPQHF
NA TRBJ1-2 TRBV4-1 hyperexpanded TGCGCCAGCAGCCAAGATCCCCCAGACTTGGACTATGGCTACACCTTC CASSQDPPDLDYGYTF
NA TRBJ2-5 TRBV14 NA TGTGCCAGCAGCCCCGGGATTTATGATGGGACCCAGTACTTC CASSPGIYDGTQYF
NA TRBJ2-7 TRBV27 NA TGTGCCAGCAGCCTAACAGAGTTCTACGAGCAGTACTTC CASSLTEFYEQYF
NA TRBJ1-1 TRBV19 NA TGTGCCAGTATAGGCCCCTTGAGCACTGAAGCTTTCTTT CASIGPLSTEAFF
NA TRBJ1-5 TRBV7-9 NA TGTGCCAGCAGCTGGCTACAGGGTTCTCTGCCCCAGCATTTT CASSWLQGSLPQHF
TRBD2 TRBJ2-3 TRBV6-1 few TGTGCCAGCCTACTAGCGGGGGCAGCAGATACGCAGTATTTT CASLLAGAADTQYF
NA TRBJ1-2 TRBV7-9 once TGTGCCAGCAGCTTAGTACCGGTTTTAGCGGATGGCTACACCTTC CASSLVPVLADGYTF
NA TRBJ1-5 TRBV2 NA TGTGCCACGAGAGACAGCCGGGGGCCCCAGCATTTT CATRDSRGPQHF
TRBD1 TRBJ2-5 TRBV23-1 few TGCGCCAGCAGCCAAAAAGACAGGGTGGGTGAGACCCAGTACTTC CASSQKDRVGETQYF
TRBD1 TRBJ2-1 TRBV5-1 once TGCGCCAGCAGCTTTTTTTGGGACAGCTCCTACAATGAGCAGTTCTTC CASSFFWDSSYNEQFF
NA TRBJ1-2 TRBV12-5 NA TGTGCTAGTGGTTTGTCCGCCAATCCATATGGCTACACCTTC CASGLSANPYGYTF
NA TRBJ2-1 TRBV5-1 NA TGCGCCAGCACGGCAGCCCAGGATAGTGAGCAGTTCTTC CASTAAQDSEQFF
NA TRBJ2-1 TRBV9 NA TGTGCCAGCAGCGTAGCAGGGGACTACAATGAGCAGTTCTTC CASSVAGDYNEQFF
NA TRBJ2-5 TRBV7-9 NA TGTGCCAGCAGCTTAGCAGCGGGCTTACAAGAGACCCAGTACTTC CASSLAAGLQETQYF
TRBD2 TRBJ2-7 TRBV7-2 NA TGTGCCAGCAGCTTATCCGGCGCTAGCGGGGCCTCTGGGCAGTACTTC CASSLSGASGASGQYF
NA TRBJ2-7 TRBV28 NA TGTGCCAGCAGTCTCAAATACGAGCAGTACTTC CASSLKYEQYF
TRBD1 TRBJ2-7 TRBV5-4 few TGTGCCAGCAGCTTGGGGGGACAGGGGGCTTGGGAGCAGTACTTC CASSLGGQGAWEQYF
TRBD1 TRBJ2-7 TRBV5-1 NA TGCGCCAGCAGCCACCCCAGGGGGCTAGGCTCCCCCGCCAACTACGAGCAGTACTTC CASSHPRGLGSPANYEQYF
NA TRBJ2-7 TRBV7-8 NA TGTGCCAGCAGCCAGGGCCGGGGGCGCGGGTACGAGCAGTACTTC CASSQGRGRGYEQYF
TRBD1 TRBJ1-5 TRBV2 few TGTGCCAGCAGTCCGGACAGGGGCAGCAATCAGCCCCAGCATTTT CASSPDRGSNQPQHF
NA TRBJ2-7 TRBV25-1 NA TGTGCCAGCAGTGAATCCGGCTACGAGCAGTACTTC CASSESGYEQYF
TRBD1 TRBJ1-3 TRBV6-5 NA TGTGCCAGCAGTTACGGGACAGGGGGCAAGGACACCATATATTTT CASSYGTGGKDTIYF
NA TRBJ1-1 TRBV5-6 NA TGTGCCAGCAGCTTCCCCACGGGGGAGACTGAAGCTTTCTTT CASSFPTGETEAFF
TRBD1 TRBJ1-6 TRBV5-1 NA TGCGCCAGCAGCCCGCAAGGGACAGGGGAGAAGTCACCCCTCCACTTT CASSPQGTGEKSPLHF
TRBD2 TRBJ2-1 TRBV11-2 NA TGTGCCAGCAGCTCCAGACTAGCGGGGGGAGGCAATGAGCAGTTCTTC CASSSRLAGGGNEQFF
NA TRBJ2-7 TRBV21-1 NA TGTGCCAGCAGCCACTTAAAGGGGCAGTACTTC CASSHLKGQYF
TRBD2 TRBJ2-2 TRBV4-3 NA TGCGCCAGCAGCCAAGATGCTAGCGGGAGTAACACCGGGGAGCTGTTTTTT CASSQDASGSNTGELFF
NA TRBJ1-2 TRBV6-5 few TGTGCCAGCATCCTAGGGTCCTATGGCTACACCTTC CASILGSYGYTF
NA TRBJ2-7 TRBV28 NA TGTGCCAGCAGTTTGACTAGTTTCGAGCAGTACTTC CASSLTSFEQYF
NA TRBJ2-3 TRBV5-4 once TGTGCCAGCAGCTACATGCGGGCCACAGATACGCAGTATTTT CASSYMRATDTQYF
NA TRBJ1-1 TRBV7-6 NA TGTGCCAGCAGCTCACCCCGGTTGGACCGGACGAACACTGAAGCTTTCTTT CASSSPRLDRTNTEAFF
NA TRBJ2-7 TRBV18 once TGTGCCAGCTCACCCTCTCCTTTCTACGAGCAGTACTTC CASSPSPFYEQYF
NA TRBJ2-1 TRBV28 NA TGTGCCAGCAGTTTATTCTCTCCAGGCGCAAGGGATGAGCAGTTCTTC CASSLFSPGARDEQFF
TRBD1 TRBJ1-2 TRBV27 NA TGTGCCAGCAGTGTCTCCGGGACAGGGGTTTTAGCTAACTATGGCTACACCTTC CASSVSGTGVLANYGYTF
NA TRBJ2-7 TRBV6-5 NA TGTGCCACCCTTTGGGGCTACGAGCAGTACTTC CATLWGYEQYF
NA TRBJ2-1 TRBV7-8 NA TGTGCCAGCAGCTTAGGGATCAATGAGCAGTTCTTC CASSLGINEQFF
NA TRBJ1-1 TRBV29-1 few TGCAGCGTTGAAGTCGGAGGAAGAACTGAAGCTTTCTTT CSVEVGGRTEAFF
NA TRBJ2-7 TRBV7-2 NA TGTGCCAGCAGCTTAACTGGCGCGGTCTCCTACGAGCAGTACTTC CASSLTGAVSYEQYF
TRBD1 TRBJ1-5 TRBV19 NA TGTGCCAGTAGCGACAGGGGCAATCAGCCCCAGCATTTT CASSDRGNQPQHF
NA TRBJ2-2 TRBV5-4 NA TGTGCCAGCAGGGACAGATTCCTAACCGGGGAGCTGTTTTTT CASRDRFLTGELFF
NA TRBJ1-1 TRBV28 few TGTGCCAGCAGCGGACTGACCGGGGGGGGCACTGAAGCTTTCTTT CASSGLTGGGTEAFF
TRBD1 TRBJ1-2 TRBV28 NA TGTGCCAGCAGTCCCTCCGGGACAGGGGATACTAACTATGGCTACACCTTC CASSPSGTGDTNYGYTF
TRBD1 TRBJ1-5 TRBV5-6 few TGTGCCAGCAGCCCGAGACAGGGAGGACAGCCCCAGCATTTT CASSPRQGGQPQHF
NA TRBJ1-1 TRBV5-1 few TGCGCCAGCAGCCCCGGACACACTGAAGCTTTCTTT CASSPGHTEAFF
NA TRBJ1-3 TRBV6-6 NA TGTGCCAGCAACGCGGGGACATCTGGAAACACCATATATTTT CASNAGTSGNTIYF
NA TRBJ2-7 TRBV7-6 NA TGTGCCAGCAGCCCGTCCGGGAGAGGGTACGAGCAGTACTTC CASSPSGRGYEQYF
NA TRBJ1-5 TRBV28 NA TGTGCCAGCAGTTTATCCCGTCCTAGCAATCAGCCCCAGCATTTT CASSLSRPSNQPQHF
NA TRBJ1-6 TRBV6-1 NA TGTGCCAGCAGTGCGGCTACTAGGGGCGTCAGGGATCGTTCACCCCTCCACTTT CASSAATRGVRDRSPLHF
TRBD2 TRBJ2-5 TRBV10-1 NA TGCGCCAGCAGTGACGTAGCGGGAGACCAAGGGACCCAGTACTTC CASSDVAGDQGTQYF
NA TRBJ2-6 TRBV28 NA TGTGCCAGCAGTTTCAGTGGTGCGGGGGCCAACGTCCTGACTTTC CASSFSGAGANVLTF
NA TRBJ2-5 TRBV5-1 few TGCGCCAGCAGCTTGGAAGGAGAGACCCAGTACTTC CASSLEGETQYF